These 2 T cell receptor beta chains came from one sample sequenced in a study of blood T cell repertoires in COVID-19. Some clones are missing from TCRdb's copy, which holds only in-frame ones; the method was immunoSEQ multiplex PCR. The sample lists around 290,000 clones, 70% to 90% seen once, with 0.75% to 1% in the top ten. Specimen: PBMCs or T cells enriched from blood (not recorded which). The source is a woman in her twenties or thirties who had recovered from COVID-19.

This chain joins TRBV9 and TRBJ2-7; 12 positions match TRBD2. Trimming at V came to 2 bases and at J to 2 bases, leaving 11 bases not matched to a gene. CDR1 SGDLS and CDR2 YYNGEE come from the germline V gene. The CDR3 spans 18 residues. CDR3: CASSVSSSGGERTYEQYF. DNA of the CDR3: TGTGCCAGCAGCGTGTCGTCTAGCGGGGGGGAAAGAACCTACGAGCAGTACTTC.

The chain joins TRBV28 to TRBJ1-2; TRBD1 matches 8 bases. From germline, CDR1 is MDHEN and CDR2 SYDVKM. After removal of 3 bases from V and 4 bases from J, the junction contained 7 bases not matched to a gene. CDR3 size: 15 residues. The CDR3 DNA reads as TGTGCCAGCAGTTTTCTGACAGGGGTGGCCTATGGCTACACCTTC. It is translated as CASSFLTGVAYGYTF.